The 2 T cell receptor beta chains reported below all come from one sample, sequenced in a study of cytomegalovirus exposure and HLA in healthy donors. The PCR contained 60 Vbeta and 13 Jbeta primers. Clones were read by immunoSEQ multiplex PCR, and TCRdb kept only the in-frame ones, dropping some. Among over 65,000 clones listed, roughly 77% were seen once. The sequencing sample was made of PBMCs. These TCRs come from a woman in her forties in good health and CMV-seropositive.

V and J are TRBV27 and TRBJ1-2; D call uncertain. V lost 3 bases and J lost 2, with 7 bases in between. The germline V gene has CDR1 MNHEY and CDR2 SMNVEV (reference sequence). The CDR3 runs 13 residues. The CDR3 region is CASSFTANYGYTF. CDR3 coding DNA: TGTGCCAGCAGTTTTACAGCCAACTATGGCTACACCTTC.

Here the CDR3 DNA reads TGTGCCAGCAGTTACTTACGGGGTACGAGCTCCTACGAGCAGTACTTC. As protein: CASSYLRGTSSYEQYF. V gene TRBV6-5 combines with J gene TRBJ2-7, with a weak D call TRBD2 (5 bases). Germline-derived CDR1 and CDR2 are MNHEY and SVGAGI. The CDR3 length is 16 residues. V gave up 1 base and J gave up 0 bases, with 13 bases separating them.